This TCR beta chain was obtained from a study of T cells in localized non-small cell lung cancer. On this clone itself: Its antigen is unknown.

Method: immunoSEQ multiplex PCR; TCRdb's copy keeps in-frame clones and lacks some. The table records about 26,000 clones, 81% of them present only once. Germline loops: CDR1 SGHDN, CDR2 FVKESK. The CDR3 sequence is 15 residues long. Trimming cost V 1 base and J 7 bases, with 16 bases left between them. The study's findings and limits: Uninvolved adjacent lung, not tumor, had the highest T cell clonality. A higher density of T cells in blood coincided with extended overall survival.

This clonotype was obtained from a man aged 35-75 years with stage III squamous cell lung carcinoma. The chain combines TRBV14 with TRBJ1-1, with D perhaps TRBD1 (6 bases). Sequenced here: peripheral blood, sampled before any cancer treatment. The CDR3 is CASSQVPQGRGEAFF. The CDR3 region has the DNA TGTGCCAGCAGCCAAGTCCCACAGGGTAGGGGTGAAGCTTTCTTT.